A single sample is the source of the 19 T cell receptor beta chains below, sequenced in a study of blood T cell repertoires in COVID-19. Profiled with immunoSEQ multiplex PCR; TCRdb holds only in-frame clones, not every one. The table includes about 280,000 clones, 70% to 90% detected once. The material sequenced was peripheral blood. The receptors here all came from a woman aged 25 to 45 who had recovered from COVID-19.

The rearrangement uses TRBV5-1 and TRBJ2-5; 7 positions match TRBD2. This CDR3 spans 14 amino acids. CDR1 and CDR2 (germline): SGHRS, YFSETQ. V lost 2 bases and J lost 2; bases outside the gene matches: 3. The CDR3 nucleotides read TGCGCCAGCAGCTTTTCGCGGGAGCAAGAGACCCAGTACTTC. Translating it yields CASSFSREQETQYF.

The chain employs TRBV12-3 or TRBV12-4 and TRBJ1-1; TRBD1 matches at 9 bases. The CDR3 has 13 residues. With 7 bases clipped from V and 8 bases from J, the junction kept 8 bases outside the gene matches. This CDR3 is CASNKRDRVEAFF. CDR3 DNA sequence: TGTGCCAGCAACAAACGGGACAGGGTGGAAGCTTTCTTT.

The J gene is TRBJ1-3, the V gene TRBV5-4, with D possibly TRBD1 on 6 matching bases. Germline CDR1 reads SGHNT; CDR2 reads YYREEE (reference sequence). Trimming took off 0 bases at V and 6 bases at J, with 22 bases between the two ends. This CDR3 spans 18 amino acids. In DNA, the CDR3 is TGTGCCAGCAGCTTGGGGACCTGGGGGGGCGGACAAGAAAACACCATATATTTT. This gives the protein CASSLGTWGGGQENTIYF.

This clone was seen only once. The CDR3 coding sequence is TGTGCCAGTAGTACCCGAGGCGGTACGCAGTATTTT. It encodes CASSTRGGTQYF. The gene calls are TRBV19 and TRBJ2-3; D call uncertain. Germline V gene sequence: CDR1 LNHDA, CDR2 SQIVND (reference sequence). The CDR3 sequence is 12 residues long. V shed 4 bases and J shed 8 bases, with 10 bases lying between them.

This chain links TRBV3-1 (or the pseudogene TRBV3-2) with TRBJ1-3, with D possibly matching TRBD1 (5 bases). V was cut by 4 bases and J by 4 bases, with 17 bases left in between. The V gene's germline CDR1 is LGHDT and CDR2 YNNKEL (reference sequence). CDR3 length: 16 residues. The CDR3 is CASSPGRGVEGNTIYF. CDR3 DNA sequence: TGTGCCAGCAGCCCCGGGCGGGGGGTCGAGGGAAACACCATATATTTT.

The chain combines TRBV2 with TRBJ2-4; possibly TRBD1 for D (7 bases). This CDR3 is 17 amino acids long. Per the germline V gene, CDR1 is SNHLY and CDR2 is FYNNEI. The V and J ends lost 5 bases and 1 base respectively, with 18 bases between them. The CDR3 region is CASSFGETGRAKNIQYF. CDR3 coding DNA: TGTGCCAGCAGTTTCGGCGAGACAGGGAGGGCCAAAAACATTCAGTACTTC.

This clone was seen a single time. The chain joins TRBV5-1 to TRBJ2-2; 8 bases agree with TRBD1. Losses at the gene ends were 4 bases for V and 3 bases for J; bases not matched to a gene: 2. The length of the CDR3 is 14 residues. From germline, CDR1 is SGHRS and CDR2 YFSETQ. In nucleotides, the CDR3 is TGCGCCAGCAGCCAACAGGGGGACACCGGGGAGCTGTTTTTT. It encodes CASSQQGDTGELFF.

The chain employs TRBV28 and TRBJ2-3; 8 bases are shared with TRBD2. J was trimmed by 4 bases and V by 8 bases; bases with no gene match: 5. The CDR3 consists of 13 residues. Germline CDR1 is MDHEN and CDR2 is SYDVKM. In DNA, the CDR3 is TGTGCCAGCGACCCGGGGGGGCCAGATACGCAGTATTTT. Translation gives CASDPGGPDTQYF.

The rearrangement joins TRBV19 to TRBJ2-7, with 16 bases lining up with TRBD2. V trimming: 5 bases; J trimming: 6 bases; junction bases outside the gene matches: 10. The CDR3 totals 17 residues. Germline CDR1 LNHDA, CDR2 SQIVND (reference sequence). The CDR3 DNA sequence: TGTGCCAGTAGTTCCGGGACTAGCGGGGGGGCTGGCCCCGAGCAGTACTTC. Its translation is CASSSGTSGGAGPEQYF. Looking up the rest from reference TRBV19 and TRBJ2-7 gives the full variable domain: DGGITQSPKYLFRKEGQNVTLSCEQNLNHDAMYWYRQDPGQGLRLIYYSQIVNDFQKGDIAEGYSVSREKKESFPLTVTSAQKNPTAFYLCASSSGTSGGAGPEQYFGPGTRLTVT.

The gene calls are TRBV5-4 and TRBJ1-6; 8 bases match TRBD1. This CDR3 spans 14 amino acids. The ends lost 0 bases at V and 9 bases at J; junction bases unmatched: 2. Germline CDR1 SGHNT, CDR2 YYREEE (reference sequence). The DNA of the CDR3 is TGTGCCAGCAGCTTGGACAGGGGGGCTTCACCCCTCCACTTT. Protein sequence: CASSLDRGASPLHF.

The chain joins TRBV27 to TRBJ2-7, with a possible D match to TRBD1 (6 bases). V was clipped by 6 bases and J by 2 bases, with 11 bases between them. Per the germline V gene, CDR1 is MNHEY and CDR2 is SMNVEV (reference sequence). CDR3 size: 13 residues. The chain's CDR3 is CASRETGPYEQYF. In DNA form, the CDR3 reads TGTGCCAGCAGGGAGACAGGCCCCTACGAGCAGTACTTC.

The J gene is TRBJ1-2, the V gene TRBV19; D may be TRBD1 (6 bases). The CDR3 is 14 residues long. Trimming pared 2 bases from V and 2 bases from J, leaving 9 bases between. Germline V lookup: CDR1 LNHDA, CDR2 SQIVND (reference sequence). CDR3 in amino acids: CASSITGTNYGYTF. CDR3 DNA sequence: TGTGCCAGTAGTATAACGGGGACAAACTATGGCTACACCTTC.

The chain joins TRBV5-4 to TRBJ2-5; 10 bases are a match to TRBD1. CDR3 length equals 17 residues. V gave up 5 bases and J gave up 5 bases; unmatched junction bases: 15. CDR1 and CDR2 (germline): SGHNT, YYREEE (reference sequence). CDR3 sequence reads: CASRPLTGQGVGETQYF. In nucleotides, the CDR3 is TGTGCCAGCAGACCACTTACCGGACAGGGGGTGGGGGAGACCCAGTACTTC.

The rearrangement uses TRBV4-3 and TRBJ1-6; D call uncertain. CDR1 LGHNA and CDR2 YSLEER come from the germline V gene. The CDR3 covers 16 residues. Between the trimmed V and J ends, which lost 4 bases and 0 bases, there was a span of 10 bases. In nucleotides, the CDR3 is TGCGCCAGCAGCCCCGAAGTCAGCTCCTATAATTCACCCCTCCACTTT. This gives the protein CASSPEVSSYNSPLHF.

The rearrangement links TRBV6-2 or TRBV6-3 to TRBJ2-7; 12 bases agree with TRBD2. CDR3 size: 15 residues. Germline CDR1 and CDR2: MNHEY and SVGEGT. Losses at the gene ends were 6 bases for V and 0 bases for J; bases not matched to a gene: 3. The CDR3 sequence: CASSSTSGSSYEQYF. CDR3 in DNA: TGTGCCAGCAGCTCGACTAGCGGGAGCTCCTACGAGCAGTACTTC.

This clone has only a few counts. CDR3 protein: CASSRSPGNSPLHF. DNA for the CDR3: TGTGCCAGCAGCAGGTCCCCCGGCAATTCACCCCTCCACTTT. This chain uses TRBV6-4 with TRBJ1-6; D not resolved. The germline V gene encodes CDR1 MRHNA and CDR2 SNTAGT. This CDR3 has 14 amino acids. Trimming took off 6 bases at V and 7 bases at J, with 13 bases between the two ends.

V is TRBV18 and J is TRBJ2-7; 7 bases line up with TRBD2. The V gene end was trimmed by 3 bases and the J gene end by 5 bases; junction bases not matched to a gene: 1. The germline V gene encodes CDR1 KGHSH and CDR2 LQKENI. The CDR3 length is 12 residues. CDR3 sequence reads: CASSPGGDEQYF. CDR3 nucleotides: TGTGCCAGCTCACCGGGAGGGGACGAGCAGTACTTC.

The rearrangement joins TRBV30 to TRBJ1-6; TRBD1 matches at 7 bases. V was pared by 3 bases and J by 10 bases, with 6 bases of the junction left unmatched. The CDR3 totals 13 residues. CDR1 is GTSNPN, CDR2 SVGIG, per germline (reference sequence). The CDR3 region is CAWRLQGGSPLHF. The DNA of the CDR3 is TGTGCCTGGAGACTCCAGGGGGGATCACCCCTCCACTTT.

This clone showed up just once. The chain carries TRBV18 and TRBJ2-5; D might be TRBD1 (5 bases). The CDR3 sequence is 14 residues long. The ends were cut back, 3 bases at V and 5 bases at J, with 13 bases in the middle. CDR1 is KGHSH, CDR2 LQKENI, per germline. The CDR3: CASSPLDKWETQYF. CDR3 nucleotides: TGTGCCAGCTCACCCTTGGACAAATGGGAGACCCAGTACTTC.